A single sample gave rise to the 19 T cell receptor beta chains below, sequenced in a study of molecular identifiers for immune sequencing clone quantification. Each CDR3 protein is one row after TCRdb ran MiXCR on the PCR reads. The table shows some 580,000 distinct CDR3 sequences, with 25% occurring only once. Sequencing was carried out using naive CD8+ T cells from blood, with Jurkat cell RNA spiked in. The subset is: FACS-sorted CD8+CD4-CCR7+CD45RA+ naive T cells. These receptors came from a human donor in good health. Some libraries in this study had Jurkat cell RNA spiked in.

In this sample, this clonotype turned up many times. The V gene is TRBV20-1, the J gene TRBJ1-2; D not certain. In germline, CDR1 is DFQATT, CDR2 SNEGSKA (reference sequence). The CDR3 is 12 amino acids. Trimming shortened V by 1 base and J by 3 bases, and 6 bases separated the two germline ends. The CDR3: CSARVGDYGYTF. The CDR3 nucleotides read TGCAGTGCTAGAGTGGGAGACTATGGCTACACCTTC.

This clonotype was recorded many times. This rearrangement joins TRBV7-9 to TRBJ1-1; D is perhaps TRBD1 (6 bases). The CDR3 sequence is 13 residues long. The ends were cut back, 7 bases at V and 6 bases at J, with 15 bases in the middle. Germline CDR1 SEHNR, CDR2 FQNEAQ (reference sequence). CDR3 loop: CASTQGIPAEAFF. The CDR3 DNA follows: TGTGCCAGCACCCAGGGGATTCCCGCTGAAGCTTTCTTT. The full variable domain, in which reference TRBV7-9 and TRBJ1-1 provide the parts outside the CDR3, is DTGVSQNPRHKITKRGQNVTFRCDPISEHNRLYWYRQTLGQGPEFLTYFQNEAQLEKSRLLSDRFSAERPKGSFSTLEIQRTEQGDSAMYLCASTQGIPAEAFFGQGTRLTVV.

This clonotype was seen only a few times. The V and J genes are TRBV9 and TRBJ2-1; 9 bases match TRBD2. The CDR3 is 15 residues long. The germline V gene has CDR1 SGDLS and CDR2 YYNGEE. V gave up 8 bases and J gave up 2 bases; unmatched junction bases: 8. The CDR3 DNA follows: TGTGCCAGTACCTTAGCGGGAGTCCCCTACAATGAGCAGTTCTTC. This sequence encodes CASTLAGVPYNEQFF.

Remarks on this clonotype: This could be a read error, since a much larger clone is one nucleotide away. This rearrangement joins TRBV12-3 or TRBV12-4 to TRBJ2-3, with TRBD1 identical over 10 bases. CDR3 length equals 19 residues. CDR3 amino acids: CACSGDRGYVPKVTDTQYF. Written as DNA, the CDR3 is TGTGCCTGCAGTGGGGACAGGGGATACGTGCCAAAAGTCACAGATACGCAGTATTTT.

This clonotype was counted ten times or more. V is TRBV7-9 and J is TRBJ1-4; possibly TRBD1 for D (6 bases). CDR3 length: 14 residues. The germline CDR1 and CDR2 sequences are SEHNR and FQNEAQ (reference sequence). Trimming removed 6 bases at V and 3 bases at J, with 11 bases between. CDR3 nucleotide sequence: TGTGCCAGCAGTGGACAGTCGGCTAATGAAAAACTGTTTTTT. Its translation is CASSGQSANEKLFF.

This clonotype was recorded many times. The chain carries TRBV7-9 and TRBJ2-4; D perhaps matches TRBD1 (6 bases). The V and J ends lost 4 bases and 0 bases respectively, with 16 bases between them. Germline V gene lookup returns CDR1 SEHNR and CDR2 FQNEAQ (reference sequence). The CDR3 has 17 amino acids. In DNA, the CDR3 is TGTGCCAGCAGCTGGGGAGAGACAGGACTAGCCAAAAACATTCAGTACTTC. This sequence encodes CASSWGETGLAKNIQYF. Looking up the rest from reference TRBV7-9 and TRBJ2-4 gives the full variable domain: DTGVSQNPRHKITKRGQNVTFRCDPISEHNRLYWYRQTLGQGPEFLTYFQNEAQLEKSRLLSDRFSAERPKGSFSTLEIQRTEQGDSAMYLCASSWGETGLAKNIQYFGAGTRLSVL.

This clonotype was seen ten or more times. The V call is TRBV5-1, the J call TRBJ2-3, with 7 bases that match TRBD2. Germline CDR1 is SGHRS and CDR2 is YFSETQ. After removal of 6 bases from V and 0 bases from J, the junction contained 13 bases not matched to a gene. There are 17 residues in the CDR3. CDR3 region: CASTEAGPVRSTDTQYF. DNA of the CDR3: TGCGCCAGCACTGAAGCGGGACCGGTTCGGAGCACAGATACGCAGTATTTT.

This clonotype has just a few counts. Its ends do not fully match the called genes, so a read error is possible. The chain carries TRBV29-1 and TRBJ2-5, with D maybe TRBD1 (6 bases). This CDR3 comprises 12 residues. CDR1 SQVTM and CDR2 ANQGSEA come from the germline V gene. In DNA, the CDR3 is TGCAGCGTCGAACAGGGCAGCGAGACCCAGCACTTC. It is translated as CSVEQGSETQHF.

This clonotype turned up a few times. This chain links TRBV6-1 with TRBJ2-7; D might be TRBD1 or TRBD2, each matching 7 bases. V lost 8 bases and J 2 bases, leaving 22 bases between the germline ends. Germline loops: CDR1 MNHNS, CDR2 SASEGT. This CDR3 has 16 residues. The CDR3 nucleotides are TGTGCCAGCCGTTCGAGGACAGGACTAGAGACCTACGAGCAGTACTTC. This translates into CASRSRTGLETYEQYF.

This clonotype was seen a few times. The chain couples TRBV10-3 to TRBJ2-1, with 11 bases aligning to TRBD2. Germline-derived CDR1 and CDR2 are ENHRY and SYGVKD. The CDR3 extends over 16 amino acids. V shed 4 bases, J shed 6 bases, and the junction held 8 bases outside the gene matches. CDR3 sequence (DNA): TGTGCCATCAGTGGCCTCGGGACTAGCGGCCTCAATGAGCAGTTCTTC. This gives the protein CAISGLGTSGLNEQFF.

This clonotype was counted only a few times. The chain carries TRBV21-1 and TRBJ2-3; the D segment call TRBD2 is taken from the table without a DNA check. TRBV21-1 is noted as a pseudogene. The CDR3 contains 20 residues. This CDR3 reads CASSKERRLAGRLGPDTQYF. The CDR3 region has the DNA TGTGCCAGCAGCAAAGAGCGGAGACTAGCGGGGAGACTTGGCCCAGATACGCAGTATTTT.

This clonotype was recorded a few times. This chain links TRBV12-3 or TRBV12-4 with TRBJ2-3; TRBD2 might be the D (6 bases). V lost 3 bases to trimming and J lost 2 bases, with 15 bases between them. This CDR3 spans 16 amino acids. CDR3 nucleotides: TGTGCCAGCAGTTTGGGGGGTGGTGGATACACAGATACGCAGTATTTT. Translating it yields CASSLGGGGYTDTQYF.

About this clonotype itself: A read error is possible here, since a much larger clone lies one base away. The DNA of the CDR3 is TGCAGCGTGAGCCAGTCCGGGGAGCTGCTTTTT. Encoded protein: CSVSQSGELLF. The chain combines TRBV29-1 with TRBJ2-2; a weak D match, TRBD2 (5 bases). The CDR3 contains 11 residues. CDR1 SQVTM and CDR2 ANQGSEA come from the germline V gene.

Only one count was recorded for this clonotype. Germline and junction disagree at one end, which may indicate a read error. The chain employs TRBV5-6 and TRBJ2-1; maybe TRBD1 (6 bases). The germline gives CDR1 SGHDT, CDR2 YYEEEE. This CDR3 comprises 15 residues. The CDR3 DNA is TGTGCCAGCAGTCACCGGGACACGTTTGTCAATGAGCAGTCCTTC. Protein: CASSHRDTFVNEQSF.

V and J are TRBV9 and TRBJ2-5, with 7 bases matching TRBD2. Trimming removed 0 bases from V and 0 bases from J; junction bases left unmatched: 2. CDR3 length equals 15 residues. CDR1 SGDLS and CDR2 YYNGEE come from the germline V gene. The CDR3 loop is CASSVDSGYQETQYF. DNA of the CDR3: TGTGCCAGCAGCGTAGATAGCGGGTACCAAGAGACCCAGTACTTC.

The V call is TRBV19, the J call TRBJ2-6; D is uncertain. There are 15 residues in the CDR3. V was shortened by 3 bases and J by 0 bases, with 6 bases between the two germline ends. CDR1 is LNHDA and CDR2 is SQIVND in the germline V gene (reference sequence). The CDR3 sequence is CASSMWGSGANVLTF. CDR3 DNA sequence: TGTGCCAGTAGTATGTGGGGCTCTGGGGCCAACGTCCTGACTTTC.

This clonotype was counted at least ten times. V usage is TRBV20-1 and J usage is TRBJ1-5; D is possibly TRBD1 (6 bases). Germline V gene lookup returns CDR1 DFQATT and CDR2 SNEGSKA (reference sequence). V was clipped by 0 bases and J by 6 bases, with 12 bases between them. The CDR3 contains 14 residues. The CDR3 DNA reads as TGCAGTGCTAGAGATGGGGGGGGCCTTCAGCCCCAGCATTTT. As protein: CSARDGGGLQPQHF.

With regard to this clonotype: The junction does not match germline at one end; this may be a read error. This CDR3 reads CASRGDIPYPSWANVLTF. CDR3 coding DNA: TGTGCCAGCAGAGGGGACATCCCTTACCCCTCTTGGGCCAACGTCCTGACTTTC. The chain uses TRBV12-3 or TRBV12-4 and TRBJ2-6; D may be TRBD1 (6 bases). The CDR3 is 18 amino acids.

V gene TRBV30 combines with J gene TRBJ2-7; 10 bases align to TRBD2. With V trimmed by 1 base and J by 4 bases, 7 bases remained unmatched. This CDR3 region has 15 residues. The germline V gene has CDR1 GTSNPN and CDR2 SVGIG (reference sequence). The CDR3 protein is CAWSESSGSTYEQYF. The DNA of the CDR3 is TGTGCCTGGAGTGAATCTAGCGGGAGTACTTACGAGCAGTACTTC.